This TCR beta chain was observed in a study of T cells in Graves' hyperthyroidism and ophthalmopathy. The TCR beta CDR3 regions underwent amplification using RNA transcripts as the source. HTBI primers were the set used in a first-round RT-PCR of the TCR CDR3. Each CDR3 protein gets one entry after TCRdb re-called the multiplex PCR reads with MiXCR. The sample includes roughly 570,000 distinct CDR3 sequences, about 15% of them seen just once. A lack of ophthalmopathy progression within 18 months defined stable Graves' hyperthyroidism. This receptor was taken from a woman aged 25-40 years with Graves' hyperthyroidism. Sequenced material: blood.

CDR3 loop: CASSPRRGDPSRQYF. CDR3 bases: TGTGCCAGCAGTCCTCGCAGGGGGGACCCCTCTCGGCAGTACTTC. This rearrangement joins TRBV5-6 to TRBJ2-7, with D perhaps matching TRBD1 (7 bases). Germline V gene lookup returns CDR1 SGHDT and CDR2 YYEEEE. The V end was cut by 5 bases, the J end by 9 bases, with 24 bases between. The CDR3 consists of 15 residues.